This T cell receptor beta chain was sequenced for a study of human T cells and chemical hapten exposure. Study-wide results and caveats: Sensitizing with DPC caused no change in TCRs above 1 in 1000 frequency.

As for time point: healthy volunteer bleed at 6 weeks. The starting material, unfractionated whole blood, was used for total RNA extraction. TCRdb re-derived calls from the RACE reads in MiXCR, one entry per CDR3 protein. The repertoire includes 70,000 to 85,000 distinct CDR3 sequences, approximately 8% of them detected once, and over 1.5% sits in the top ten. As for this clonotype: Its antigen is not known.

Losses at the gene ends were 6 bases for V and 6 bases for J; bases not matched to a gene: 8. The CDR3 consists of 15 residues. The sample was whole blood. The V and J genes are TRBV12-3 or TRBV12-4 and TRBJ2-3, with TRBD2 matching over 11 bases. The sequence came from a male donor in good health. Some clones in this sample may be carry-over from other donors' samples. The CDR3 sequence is CASSPPSGGYDTQYF. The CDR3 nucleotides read TGTGCCAGCAGCCCCCCTAGCGGGGGGTATGATACGCAGTATTTT.